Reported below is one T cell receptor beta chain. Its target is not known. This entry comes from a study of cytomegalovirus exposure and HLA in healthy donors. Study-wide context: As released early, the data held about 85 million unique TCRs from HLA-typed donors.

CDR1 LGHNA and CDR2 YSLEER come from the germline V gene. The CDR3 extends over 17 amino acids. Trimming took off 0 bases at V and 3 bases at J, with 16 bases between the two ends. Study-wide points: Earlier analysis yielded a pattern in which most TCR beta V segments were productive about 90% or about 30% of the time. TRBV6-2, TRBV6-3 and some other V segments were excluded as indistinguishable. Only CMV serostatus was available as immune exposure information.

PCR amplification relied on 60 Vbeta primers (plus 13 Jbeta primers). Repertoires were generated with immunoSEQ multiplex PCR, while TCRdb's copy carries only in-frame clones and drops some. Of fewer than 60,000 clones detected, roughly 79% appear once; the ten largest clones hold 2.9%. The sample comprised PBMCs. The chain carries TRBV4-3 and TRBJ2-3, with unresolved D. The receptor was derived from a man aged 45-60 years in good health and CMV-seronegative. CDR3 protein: CASSQDPGSYGTDTQYF. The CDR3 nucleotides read TGCGCCAGCAGCCAAGATCCCGGGTCCTACGGGACAGATACGCAGTATTTT.